In this sample, the clone carrying this T cell receptor (beta chain) turned up a few times. Its cognate antigen is unknown. These data come from a study of vaccination and CD4 T cells after COVID-19. In the study overall: The convalescents comprised six males and four females, two of them Hispanic.

Cultured CD4+ T-cell DNA underwent Oncomine TCR Beta short-read sequencing. TCRdb analysed the PCR reads with MiXCR anew, one entry per CDR3 protein. The sample has more than 15,000 distinct CDR3 sequences, 44% seen once. Treatment given: approximately 10-day PBMC culture with coronavirus spike peptide pools or control peptides (ViraFEST assay). CDR3 length: 13 amino acids. The germline V gene encodes CDR1 DFQATT and CDR2 SNEGSKA (reference sequence). Trimming stripped 3 bases from V and 9 bases from J, with 12 bases between. The chain links TRBV20-1 to TRBJ1-6; D unclear. The sequenced sample consisted of CD4+ T cells from blood, cultured in vitro. The TCR sequence derives from a human donor who had recovered from COVID-19. Here the CDR3 DNA reads TGCAGTGCTAGGGCAGTAGGTGGTTCACCCCTCCACTTT. This codes for CSARAVGGSPLHF.